In this sample, the clone carrying this T cell receptor (beta chain) turned up a few times. Antigen: not known. This entry comes from a study of tumor-infiltrating lymphocytes in glioblastoma multiforme. General study results and limits: Clone frequencies may be distorted by unequal TCR transcripts per cell.

Per germline, CDR1 DFQATT and CDR2 SNEGSKA (reference sequence). V lost 0 bases, J lost 1 base, and 3 bases stayed unmatched. The CDR3 has 15 amino acids. TCR beta libraries were built from RNA through three nested multiplex PCR rounds using modified ARM-PCR. MiXCR, applied by TCRdb to the multiplex PCR reads, yields one record per CDR3 protein. The sample records about 12,000 distinct CDR3 sequences, approximately 68% being singletons. This TCR was recovered from a male donor with glioblastoma. This sequence joins TRBV20-1 and TRBJ2-3; 8 nucleotides match TRBD1. Sequencing used brain tumor tissue. The CDR3 is CSARDTGQGTDTQYF. CDR3 DNA: TGCAGTGCTAGAGATACGGGACAGGGCACAGATACGCAGTATTTT.